This T cell receptor (beta chain) was documented in a study of patients and donors after allogeneic stem cell transplantation. TCRdb reprocessed the RT-PCR reads with MiXCR, giving one entry per CDR3 protein. The table shows about 110,000 distinct CDR3 sequences, with around 33% occurring only once. V was pared by 3 bases and J by 5 bases, with 8 bases between. Germline CDR1 reads LGHDT; CDR2 reads YNNKEL (reference sequence). The CDR3 has 13 amino acids. The receptor's source is a human donor who was either an allogeneic HSCT recipient or a stem cell or donor lymphocyte infusion donor (not recorded which). It is not recorded whose cells these are; they may come from a transplant donor. This chain uses TRBV3-1 with TRBJ1-5; unclear D gene. Material for sequencing was blood, either unsorted or a sorted T cell fraction (not recorded which). In nucleotides, the CDR3 is TGTGCCAGCAGCCAGAACCGCTATCAGCCCCAGCATTTT. Encoded protein: CASSQNRYQPQHF.